This T cell receptor beta chain was identified during a study of blood T cell repertoires in COVID-19. Study context: The samples span acute and convalescent COVID-19 from the United States, Italy and Spain.

Authors' methods: It was from reference gene primer amplification that nucleated cell counts were estimated. Clones were sequenced by immunoSEQ multiplex PCR, and TCRdb holds only the in-frame ones, with some missing. Clone size and V and J calls were adopted from that table, with D and trimming inferred from the DNA. The sample records roughly 120,000 clones, roughly 85% being singletons. CDR1 is SGHTA and CDR2 is FQGTGA in the germline V gene. There are 17 residues in the CDR3. Trimming removed 7 bases from V and 7 bases from J; junction bases left unmatched: 18. The sequence came from a human donor in a cohort sampled during active COVID-19. The specimen was peripheral blood. The chain couples TRBV7-3 to TRBJ1-4, with 7 positions matching TRBD1. CDR3 sequence: CASTPRQGLAVSEKLFF. The CDR3 DNA is TGTGCCAGCACCCCACGACAGGGTCTCGCCGTGAGTGAAAAACTGTTTTTT.